Presented here are 8 T cell receptor beta chains from one specimen sequenced in a study of identical twins. TCRdb redid the calling of the 5' RACE reads with MiXCR, one entry per CDR3 protein. The table has around 95,000 distinct CDR3 sequences, 5.9% seen once; the top ten hold about 12%. The sequencing sample was made of memory T cells sorted from blood. The receptors were sampled from a woman between 50 and 59 years old in good health.

This clonotype showed up many times. The chain recombines TRBV24-1 with TRBJ2-3; no clear D. The CDR3 extends over 15 amino acids. In germline, CDR1 is KGHDR, CDR2 SFDVKD. V lost 4 bases and J 2 bases, leaving 12 bases between the germline ends. CDR3 DNA: TGTGCCACCAGTGACCTCCAGCGACTCACAGATACGCAGTATTTT. Translated, it gives CATSDLQRLTDTQYF.

There are a few counts of this clonotype. The V gene is TRBV6-2 or TRBV6-3, the J gene TRBJ2-5; 10 bases match TRBD1. Germline-derived CDR1 and CDR2 are MNHEY and SVGEGT. CDR3 size: 14 residues. The J segment lost 5 bases and the V segment lost 6 bases, leaving 6 bases of the junction unmatched. In DNA form, the CDR3 reads TGTGCCAGCAGCAAGACAGGGGGCGATGAGACCCAGTACTTC. Translation: CASSKTGGDETQYF.

This clonotype has a handful of counts. The CDR3 loop reads CASSLSPASETQYF. In nucleotides, the CDR3 is TGTGCCAGCAGCCTTAGTCCAGCGTCGGAGACCCAGTACTTC. The V call is TRBV9, the J call TRBJ2-5; D remains ambiguous. V was clipped by 4 bases and J by 5 bases, with 15 bases between them. Germline CDR1 is SGDLS and CDR2 is YYNGEE. CDR3 length: 14 amino acids.

This clonotype was counted many times. The rearrangement uses TRBV6-2 or TRBV6-3 and TRBJ2-1; no clear D gene. The V end was cut by 8 bases, the J end by 6 bases, with 17 bases between. The CDR3 length is 14 residues. Germline assignment: CDR1 MNHEY and CDR2 SVGEGT. This CDR3 is CASSPLRRANEQFF. In DNA form, the CDR3 reads TGTGCCAGCTCCCCTTTGCGGAGAGCCAATGAGCAGTTCTTC.

The sample holds many counts of this clonotype. The CDR3 reads CASSELGISGNTIYF. In DNA, the CDR3 is TGTGCCAGCAGTGAACTGGGGATCTCTGGAAACACCATATATTTT. The J gene is TRBJ1-3, the V gene TRBV2; D remains ambiguous. CDR3 size: 15 residues. V lost 2 bases, J lost 0 bases, and 8 bases lay in between. Germline loops: CDR1 SNHLY, CDR2 FYNNEI.

Ten or more counts support this clonotype. V and J are TRBV12-3 or TRBV12-4 and TRBJ1-5; 7 bases line up with TRBD1. The CDR3 has 13 residues. V shed 2 bases, J shed 10 bases, and the junction held 5 bases outside the gene matches. The CDR3 loop is CASSLRGPLPQHF. In nucleotides, the CDR3 is TGTGCCAGCAGTTTAAGGGGGCCCCTCCCCCAGCATTTT.

In its sample, this clonotype was seen a few times. The V and J genes are TRBV7-6 and TRBJ2-1, with 8 bases aligning to TRBD2. V shed 4 bases, J shed 10 bases, and the junction held 12 bases outside the gene matches. Germline assignment: CDR1 SGHVS and CDR2 FNYEAQ. This CDR3 region has 15 residues. This CDR3 reads CASSSFATGGQEQFF. The CDR3 DNA is TGTGCCAGCAGCTCCTTCGCGACGGGAGGGCAAGAGCAGTTCTTC.

This clonotype appeared many times. The genes are TRBV20-1 and TRBJ2-1; 8 positions agree with TRBD2. The CDR3 is made up of 14 amino acids. J lost 8 bases, V lost 6 bases, and 12 bases had no gene match. Germline-derived CDR1 and CDR2 are DFQATT and SNEGSKA (reference sequence). This chain's CDR3 is CSAPKVSGSHEQFF. CDR3 DNA sequence: TGCAGTGCCCCCAAGGTCAGCGGGAGTCATGAGCAGTTCTTC.